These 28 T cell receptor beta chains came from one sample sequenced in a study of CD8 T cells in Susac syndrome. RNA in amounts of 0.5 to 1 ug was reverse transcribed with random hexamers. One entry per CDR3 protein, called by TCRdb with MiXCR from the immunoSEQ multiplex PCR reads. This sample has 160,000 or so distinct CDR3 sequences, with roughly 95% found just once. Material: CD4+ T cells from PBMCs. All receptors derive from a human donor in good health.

The CDR3 bases are TGTGCCAGCAGCGCCAGGGGAGGGGGACAGCCCCAGCATTTT. As protein: CASSARGGGQPQHF. The rearrangement joins TRBV7-2 to TRBJ1-5, with a weak D call TRBD1 (6 bases). Looked up from germline, CDR1 is SGHTA and CDR2 is FQGNSA. Trimming shortened V by 5 bases and J by 7 bases, and 15 bases separated the two germline ends. The length of the CDR3 is 14 residues. The variable domain in full, with the rest retrieved from reference TRBV7-2 and TRBJ1-5, is GAGVSQSPSNKVTEKGKDVELRCDPISGHTALYWYRQSLGQGLEFLIYFQGNSAPDKSGLPSDRFSAERTGGSVSTLTIQRTQQEDSAVYLCASSARGGGQPQHFGDGTRLSIL.

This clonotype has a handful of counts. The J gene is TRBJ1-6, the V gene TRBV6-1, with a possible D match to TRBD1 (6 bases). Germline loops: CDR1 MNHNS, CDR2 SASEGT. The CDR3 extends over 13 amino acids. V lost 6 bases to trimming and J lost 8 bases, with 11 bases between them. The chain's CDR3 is CASRDSGDSPLHF. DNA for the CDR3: TGTGCCAGCAGGGACAGTGGGGATTCACCCCTCCACTTT.

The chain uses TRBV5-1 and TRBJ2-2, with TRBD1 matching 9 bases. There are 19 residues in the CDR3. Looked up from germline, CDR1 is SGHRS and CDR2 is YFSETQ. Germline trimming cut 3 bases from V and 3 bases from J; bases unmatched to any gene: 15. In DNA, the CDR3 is TGCGCCAGCAGCTACGGGACGCCGGGACAGGGTTTTGACACCGGGGAGCTGTTTTTT. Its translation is CASSYGTPGQGFDTGELFF. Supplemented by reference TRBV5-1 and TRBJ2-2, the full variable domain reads KAGVTQTPRYLIKTRGQQVTLSCSPISGHRSVSWYQQTPGQGLQFLFEYFSETQRNKGNFPGRFSGRQFSNSRSEMNVSTLELGDSALYLCASSYGTPGQGFDTGELFFGEGSRLTVL.

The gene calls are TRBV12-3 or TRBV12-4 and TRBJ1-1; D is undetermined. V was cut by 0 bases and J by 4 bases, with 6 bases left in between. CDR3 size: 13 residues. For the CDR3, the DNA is TGTGCCAGCAGTTTAGCGTCCAGCACTGAAGCTTTCTTT. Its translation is CASSLASSTEAFF.

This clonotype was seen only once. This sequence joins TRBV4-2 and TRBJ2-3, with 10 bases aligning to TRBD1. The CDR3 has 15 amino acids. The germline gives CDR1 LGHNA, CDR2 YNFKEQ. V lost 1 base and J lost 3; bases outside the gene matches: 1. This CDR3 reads CASSQGDRGTDTQYF. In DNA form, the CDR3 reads TGTGCCAGCAGCCAAGGGGACAGGGGTACAGATACGCAGTATTTT.

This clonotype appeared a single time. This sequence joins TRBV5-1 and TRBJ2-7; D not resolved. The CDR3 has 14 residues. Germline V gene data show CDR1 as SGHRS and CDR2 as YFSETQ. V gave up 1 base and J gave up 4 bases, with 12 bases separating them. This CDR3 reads CASSLTGLAYEQYF. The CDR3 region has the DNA TGCGCCAGCAGCTTGACGGGTTTGGCGTACGAGCAGTACTTC.

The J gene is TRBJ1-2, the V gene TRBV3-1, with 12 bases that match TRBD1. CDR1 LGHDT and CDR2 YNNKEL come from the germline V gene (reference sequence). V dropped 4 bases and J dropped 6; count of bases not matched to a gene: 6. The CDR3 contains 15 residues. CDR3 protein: CASSLWDRGRNGYTF. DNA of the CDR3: TGTGCCAGCAGCCTCTGGGACAGGGGGCGGAATGGCTACACCTTC.

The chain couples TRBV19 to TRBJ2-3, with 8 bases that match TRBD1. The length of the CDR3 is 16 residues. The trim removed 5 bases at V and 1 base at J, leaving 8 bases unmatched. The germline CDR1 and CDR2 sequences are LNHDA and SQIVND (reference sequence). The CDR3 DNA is TGTGCCAGTAGTGCCAGGGGGCTCTGGGGCACAGATACGCAGTATTTT. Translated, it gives CASSARGLWGTDTQYF.

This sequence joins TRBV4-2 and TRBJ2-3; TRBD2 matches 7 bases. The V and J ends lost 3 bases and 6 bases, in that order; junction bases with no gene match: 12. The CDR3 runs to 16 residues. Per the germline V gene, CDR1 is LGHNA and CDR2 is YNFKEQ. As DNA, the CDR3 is TGTGCCAGCAGCCACGAGAGTAGCGGGTCTGCGGATACGCAGTATTTT. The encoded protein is CASSHESSGSADTQYF.

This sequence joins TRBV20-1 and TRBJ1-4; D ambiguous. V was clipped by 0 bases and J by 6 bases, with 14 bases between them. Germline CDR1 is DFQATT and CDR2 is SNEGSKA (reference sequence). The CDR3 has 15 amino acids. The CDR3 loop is CSARDLRRIDEKLFF. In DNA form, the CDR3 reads TGCAGTGCTAGAGATCTGCGACGGATTGATGAAAAACTGTTTTTT.

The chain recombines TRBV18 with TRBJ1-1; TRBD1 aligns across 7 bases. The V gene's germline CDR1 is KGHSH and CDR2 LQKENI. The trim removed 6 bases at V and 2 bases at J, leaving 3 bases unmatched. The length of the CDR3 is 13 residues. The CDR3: CASSTGVNTEAFF. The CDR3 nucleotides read TGTGCCAGCTCCACAGGGGTTAACACTGAAGCTTTCTTT.

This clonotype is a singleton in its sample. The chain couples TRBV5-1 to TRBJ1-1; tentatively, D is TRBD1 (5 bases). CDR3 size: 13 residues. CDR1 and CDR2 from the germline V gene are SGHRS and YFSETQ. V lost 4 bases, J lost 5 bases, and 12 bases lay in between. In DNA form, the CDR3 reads TGCGCCAGCAGCCGGGCGGGGCGGACTGAAGCTTTCTTT. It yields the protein CASSRAGRTEAFF.

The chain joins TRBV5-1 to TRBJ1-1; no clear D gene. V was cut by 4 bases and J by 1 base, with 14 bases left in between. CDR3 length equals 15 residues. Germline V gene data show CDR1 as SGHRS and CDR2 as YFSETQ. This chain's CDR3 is CASSPLPAPNTEAFF. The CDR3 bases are TGCGCCAGCAGCCCCTTGCCGGCTCCGAACACTGAAGCTTTCTTT.

The CDR3 bases are TGTGCCAGCAGGGGCTGGGGGCCCTATGGCTACACCTTC. Residues: CASRGWGPYGYTF. The chain has TRBV7-2 and TRBJ1-2; tentative D call: TRBD1 (6 bases). CDR1 is SGHTA and CDR2 is FQGNSA in the germline V gene. The CDR3 length is 13 residues. Trimming stripped 6 bases from V and 4 bases from J, with 12 bases between.

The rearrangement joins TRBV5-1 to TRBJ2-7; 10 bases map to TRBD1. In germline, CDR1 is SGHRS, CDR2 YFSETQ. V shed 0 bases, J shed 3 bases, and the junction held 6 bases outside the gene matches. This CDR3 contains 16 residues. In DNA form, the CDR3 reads TGCGCCAGCAGCTTGGGAGGGACAGGGGCGCACTACGAGCAGTACTTC. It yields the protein CASSLGGTGAHYEQYF.

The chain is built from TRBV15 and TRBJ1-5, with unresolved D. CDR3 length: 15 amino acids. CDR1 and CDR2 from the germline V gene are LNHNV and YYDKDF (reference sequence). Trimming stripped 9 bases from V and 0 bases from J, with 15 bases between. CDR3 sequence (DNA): TGTGCCACGCGTCAGGAGCCGTATAGCAATCAGCCCCAGCATTTT. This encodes CATRQEPYSNQPQHF.

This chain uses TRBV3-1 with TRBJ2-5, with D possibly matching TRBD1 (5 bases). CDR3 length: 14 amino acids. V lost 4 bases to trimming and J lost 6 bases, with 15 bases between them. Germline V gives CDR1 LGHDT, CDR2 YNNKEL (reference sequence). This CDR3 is CASSLGAITKTQYF. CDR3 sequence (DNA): TGTGCCAGCAGCCTAGGGGCCATCACGAAGACCCAGTACTTC.

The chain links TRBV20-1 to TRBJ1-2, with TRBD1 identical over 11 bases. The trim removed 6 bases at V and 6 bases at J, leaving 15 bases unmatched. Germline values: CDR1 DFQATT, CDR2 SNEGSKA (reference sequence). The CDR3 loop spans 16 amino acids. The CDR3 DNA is TGCAGTGCCTCGCCGATCCCCGGGACAGGGGGAGATGGCTACACCTTC. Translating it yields CSASPIPGTGGDGYTF.

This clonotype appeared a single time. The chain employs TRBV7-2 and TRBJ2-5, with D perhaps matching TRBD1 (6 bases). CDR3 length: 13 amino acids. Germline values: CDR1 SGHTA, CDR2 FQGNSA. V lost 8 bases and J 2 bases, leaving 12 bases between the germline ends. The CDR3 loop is CASLRQVQETQYF. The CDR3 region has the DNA TGTGCCAGCCTCCGACAGGTTCAAGAGACCCAGTACTTC.

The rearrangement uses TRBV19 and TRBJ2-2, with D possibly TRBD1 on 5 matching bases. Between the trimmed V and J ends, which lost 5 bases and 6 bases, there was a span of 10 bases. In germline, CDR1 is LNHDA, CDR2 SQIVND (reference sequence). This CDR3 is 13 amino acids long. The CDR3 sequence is CASSFSRAGELFF. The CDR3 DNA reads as TGTGCCAGTAGTTTTTCCAGGGCCGGGGAGCTGTTTTTT.

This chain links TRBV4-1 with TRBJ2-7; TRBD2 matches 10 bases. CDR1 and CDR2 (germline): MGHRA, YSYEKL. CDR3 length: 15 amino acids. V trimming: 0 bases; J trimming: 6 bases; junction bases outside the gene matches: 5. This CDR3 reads CASSQDLAGASEQYF. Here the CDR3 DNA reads TGCGCCAGCAGCCAAGATCTAGCGGGGGCTAGCGAGCAGTACTTC.

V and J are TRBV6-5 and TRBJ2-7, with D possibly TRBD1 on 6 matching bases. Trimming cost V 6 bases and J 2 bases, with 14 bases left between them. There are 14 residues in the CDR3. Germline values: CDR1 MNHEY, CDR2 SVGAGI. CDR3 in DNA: TGTGCCAGCAGCATTCACAGACAGGCCTACGAGCAGTACTTC. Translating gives CASSIHRQAYEQYF.

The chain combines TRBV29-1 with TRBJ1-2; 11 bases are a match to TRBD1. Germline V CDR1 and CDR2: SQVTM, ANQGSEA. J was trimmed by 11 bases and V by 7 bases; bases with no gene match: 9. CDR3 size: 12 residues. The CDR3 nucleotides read TGCAGCGGCCGGACAGGGGGCGGGTATTACACCTTC. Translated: CSGRTGGGYYTF.

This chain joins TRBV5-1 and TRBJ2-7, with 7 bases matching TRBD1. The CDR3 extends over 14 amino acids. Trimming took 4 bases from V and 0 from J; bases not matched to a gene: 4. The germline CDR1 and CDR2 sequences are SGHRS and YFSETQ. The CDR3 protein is CASSSRGTSYEQYF. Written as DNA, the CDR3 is TGCGCCAGCAGCAGCAGGGGGACCTCCTACGAGCAGTACTTC.

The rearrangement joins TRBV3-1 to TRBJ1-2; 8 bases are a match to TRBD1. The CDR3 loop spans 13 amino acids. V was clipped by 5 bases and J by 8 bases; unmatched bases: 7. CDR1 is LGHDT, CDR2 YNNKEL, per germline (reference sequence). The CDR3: CASSETGESGYTF. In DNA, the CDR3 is TGTGCCAGCAGCGAGACAGGGGAAAGCGGCTACACCTTC.

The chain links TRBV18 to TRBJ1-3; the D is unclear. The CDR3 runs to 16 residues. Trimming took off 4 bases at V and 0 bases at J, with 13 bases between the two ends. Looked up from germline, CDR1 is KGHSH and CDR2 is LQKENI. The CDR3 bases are TGTGCCAGCTCACTGACGTCAGGCTACTCTGGAAACACCATATATTTT. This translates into CASSLTSGYSGNTIYF.

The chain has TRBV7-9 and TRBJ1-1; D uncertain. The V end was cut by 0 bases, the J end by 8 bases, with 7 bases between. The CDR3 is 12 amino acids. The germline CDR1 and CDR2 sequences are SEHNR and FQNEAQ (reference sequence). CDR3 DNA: TGTGCCAGCAGCTTAGCAGGGCCAGAAGCTTTCTTT. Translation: CASSLAGPEAFF.

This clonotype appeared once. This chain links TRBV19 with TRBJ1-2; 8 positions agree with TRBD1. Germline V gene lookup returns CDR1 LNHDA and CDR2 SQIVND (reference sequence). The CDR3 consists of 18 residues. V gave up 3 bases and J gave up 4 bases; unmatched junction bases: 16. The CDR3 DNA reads TGTGCCAGTAGTATTCGGTCTGGAGGGACAGGAGGCAGCTATGGCTACACCTTC. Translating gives CASSIRSGGTGGSYGYTF.